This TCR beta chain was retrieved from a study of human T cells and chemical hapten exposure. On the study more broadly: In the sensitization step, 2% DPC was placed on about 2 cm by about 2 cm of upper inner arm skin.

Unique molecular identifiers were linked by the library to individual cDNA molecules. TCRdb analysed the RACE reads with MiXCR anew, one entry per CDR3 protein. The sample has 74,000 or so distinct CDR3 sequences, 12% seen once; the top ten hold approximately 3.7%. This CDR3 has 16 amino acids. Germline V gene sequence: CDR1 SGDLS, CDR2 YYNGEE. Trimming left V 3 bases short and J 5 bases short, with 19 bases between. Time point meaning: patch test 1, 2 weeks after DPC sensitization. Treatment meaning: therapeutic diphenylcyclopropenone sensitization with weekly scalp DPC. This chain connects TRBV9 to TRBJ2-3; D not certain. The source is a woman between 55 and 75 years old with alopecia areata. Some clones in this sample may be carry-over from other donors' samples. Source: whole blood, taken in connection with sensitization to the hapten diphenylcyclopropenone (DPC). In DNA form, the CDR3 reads TGTGCCAGCAGCGCAAACCGACTGTCAGTAGGAGATACGCAGTATTTT. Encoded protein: CASSANRLSVGDTQYF.